These 10 T cell receptor beta chains were sequenced from one sample in a study of CD8+ T cells in alopecia areata. RNA extraction and reverse transcription yielded cDNA as sequencing template. Assay used: immunoSEQ multiplex PCR; TCRdb lists only in-frame clones, some missing. The sample gives under 300,000 clones, roughly two thirds of which show up once; approximately 1.2% is in the top ten. The specimen comprised CD4+ T cells sorted from blood, sampled at week 0. All receptors come from a human donor with alopecia areata.

This clone was seen a handful of times. The rearrangement uses TRBV5-1 and TRBJ1-1; D gene unclear. The V end was cut by 0 bases, the J end by 1 base, with 7 bases between. There are 14 residues in the CDR3. The germline V gene encodes CDR1 SGHRS and CDR2 YFSETQ. CDR3 amino acids: CASSLDGSNTEAFF. In DNA form, the CDR3 reads TGCGCCAGCAGCTTGGATGGATCGAACACTGAAGCTTTCTTT.

V usage is TRBV29-1 and J usage is TRBJ1-1; TRBD1 might be the D (6 bases). CDR3 length: 12 residues. The V gene's germline CDR1 is SQVTM and CDR2 ANQGSEA. Trimming left V 4 bases short and J 4 bases short, with 10 bases between. CDR3 sequence (DNA): TGCAGCGTTGGGGGGGGGCTCACTGAAGCTTTCTTT. Amino acids: CSVGGGLTEAFF.

The genes are TRBV29-1 and TRBJ2-2; tentatively, D is TRBD1 (6 bases). The CDR3 is 14 amino acids. Germline loops: CDR1 SQVTM, CDR2 ANQGSEA. V lost 7 bases, J lost 5 bases, and 17 bases lay in between. CDR3 amino acids: CSAAPGARTGELFF. The CDR3 nucleotides read TGCAGCGCTGCCCCAGGGGCGAGGACCGGGGAGCTGTTTTTT.

This clone has just a few counts. V gene TRBV14 combines with J gene TRBJ2-3; 7 nucleotides line up with TRBD2. The V and J ends lost 0 bases and 5 bases, in that order; junction bases with no gene match: 14. The CDR3 totals 18 residues. Looked up from germline, CDR1 is SGHDN and CDR2 is FVKESK. The CDR3 sequence: CASSQDLDSGHLVDTQYF. The CDR3 bases are TGTGCCAGCAGCCAAGATCTTGATAGCGGGCATTTAGTAGATACGCAGTATTTT.

The chain couples TRBV2 to TRBJ2-6; D might be TRBD1 (5 bases). CDR1 and CDR2 (germline): SNHLY, FYNNEI. V shed 1 base and J shed 1 base, with 14 bases lying between them. This CDR3 spans 18 amino acids. The CDR3 DNA reads as TGTGCCAGCAGTGAAGGGCCAGGGATAGGGTCTGGGGCCAACGTCCTGACTTTC. It codes for CASSEGPGIGSGANVLTF.

This chain uses TRBV11-2 with TRBJ2-3; TRBD2 agrees at 8 bases. The CDR3 extends over 15 amino acids. CDR1 SGHAT and CDR2 FQNNGV come from the germline V gene. J lost 4 bases, V lost 5 bases, and 8 bases had no gene match. CDR3 region: CASSNRGGSADTQYF. CDR3 bases: TGTGCCAGCAGCAACCGCGGGGGGAGCGCAGATACGCAGTATTTT.

This chain uses TRBV15 with TRBJ2-7, with D perhaps matching TRBD1 (6 bases). CDR1 is LNHNV and CDR2 is YYDKDF in the germline V gene (reference sequence). CDR3 size: 14 residues. Trimming removed 0 bases from V and 3 bases from J, with 9 bases in between. CDR3 in amino acids: CATSREGGHYEQYF. CDR3 bases: TGTGCCACCAGCAGAGAAGGGGGACACTACGAGCAGTACTTC.

The chain joins TRBV6-5 to TRBJ1-1; D perhaps matches TRBD1 (5 bases). CDR1 is MNHEY, CDR2 SVGAGI, per germline. The CDR3 covers 14 residues. Trimming took off 0 bases at V and 0 bases at J, with 5 bases between the two ends. CDR3 bases: TGTGCCAGCAGTTACTCGACAGTGAACACTGAAGCTTTCTTT. It specifies CASSYSTVNTEAFF.

J is TRBJ1-2 and V is TRBV4-2; D might be TRBD1 (6 bases). Germline CDR1 and CDR2: LGHNA and YNFKEQ. The CDR3 is made up of 11 amino acids. Trimming removed 3 bases from V and 8 bases from J, with 7 bases in between. CDR3 residues: CASSQQGGYTF. CDR3 coding DNA: TGTGCCAGCAGCCAGCAGGGGGGCTACACCTTC.

V is TRBV5-6 and J is TRBJ2-5; 9 nucleotides agree with TRBD1. The CDR3 totals 16 residues. Germline CDR1 and CDR2: SGHDT and YYEEEE. J lost 5 bases, V lost 4 bases, and 12 bases had no gene match. The CDR3 coding sequence is TGTGCCAGCAGCGTGAACAGGGGGCGAATGACGGAGACCCAGTACTTC. Encoded protein: CASSVNRGRMTETQYF. Combining the CDR3 with reference TRBV5-6 and TRBJ2-5 gives the whole variable domain DAGVTQSPTHLIKTRGQQVTLRCSPKSGHDTVSWYQQALGQGPQFIFQYYEEEERQRGNFPDRFSGHQFPNYSSELNVNALLLGDSALYLCASSVNRGRMTETQYFGPGTRLLVL.